The 20 T cell receptor beta chains reported below all come from one sample, sequenced in a study of blood T cell repertoires in COVID-19. Some clones are missing from TCRdb's copy, which holds only in-frame ones; the method was immunoSEQ multiplex PCR. The sample consists of roughly 230,000 clones, 80% to 85% of them appearing once. The sample consisted of PBMCs or T cells enriched from blood (not recorded which). Every receptor here comes from a man aged 50 or older who had recovered from COVID-19.

The chain is built from TRBV7-9 and TRBJ2-7; D is possibly TRBD2 (6 bases). Deletions cut 5 bases from V and 6 bases from J, with 14 bases between. The CDR3 is 13 residues long. Germline V CDR1 and CDR2: SEHNR, FQNEAQ (reference sequence). The CDR3 bases are TGTGCCAGCAGCCAAACTAGCTCTGCCGAGCAGTACTTC. Translated: CASSQTSSAEQYF. The complete variable domain, with remaining parts taken from reference TRBV7-9 and TRBJ2-7, reads DTGVSQNPRHKITKRGQNVTFRCDPISEHNRLYWYRQTLGQGPEFLTYFQNEAQLEKSRLLSDRFSAERPKGSFSTLEIQRTEQGDSAMYLCASSQTSSAEQYFGPGTRLTVT.

The genes are TRBV7-3 and TRBJ2-3, with D maybe TRBD2 (5 bases). CDR3 length equals 14 residues. The germline V gene has CDR1 SGHTA and CDR2 FQGTGA. The ends were cut back, 6 bases at V and 2 bases at J, with 12 bases in the middle. DNA for the CDR3: TGTGCCAGCAGGAAACCGGGGTCCACAGATACGCAGTATTTT. Translated: CASRKPGSTDTQYF.

This chain uses TRBV6-6 with TRBJ2-5, with 14 bases aligning to TRBD2. The CDR3 is 18 residues long. Germline V gene sequence: CDR1 MNHNY, CDR2 SVGAGI (reference sequence). Trimming at V came to 5 bases and at J to 2 bases, leaving 10 bases not matched to a gene. In nucleotides, the CDR3 is TGTGCCAGCAGTCCCGGGACTAGCGGGAGTCCAGTACAAGAGACCCAGTACTTC. Amino acid sequence: CASSPGTSGSPVQETQYF.

CDR3 in amino acids: CASSSGLAGLANTGELFF. The CDR3 region has the DNA TGCGCCAGCAGCTCGGGACTAGCGGGACTCGCGAACACCGGGGAGCTGTTTTTT. The chain is built from TRBV5-1 and TRBJ2-2, with 13 bases matching TRBD2. The ends lost 3 bases at V and 0 bases at J; junction bases unmatched: 5. Germline loops: CDR1 SGHRS, CDR2 YFSETQ. CDR3 size: 18 residues.

This clone was recorded only once. The gene calls are TRBV5-1 and TRBJ1-2, with D possibly TRBD1 on 5 matching bases. This CDR3 has 14 amino acids. The ends were cut back, 4 bases at V and 3 bases at J, with 13 bases in the middle. CDR1 is SGHRS and CDR2 is YFSETQ in the germline V gene. The CDR3 nucleotides are TGCGCCAGCAGCCTGGACAAATCTTACTATGGCTACACCTTC. As protein: CASSLDKSYYGYTF.

This chain joins TRBV28 and TRBJ1-6; 8 bases align to TRBD1. V shed 3 bases, J shed 10 bases, and the junction held 8 bases outside the gene matches. The CDR3 totals 15 residues. Germline CDR1 MDHEN, CDR2 SYDVKM. CDR3 in amino acids: CASSFLGQGLSPLHF. CDR3 nucleotide sequence: TGTGCCAGCAGTTTCCTCGGACAGGGCCTCTCACCCCTCCACTTT.

In its sample, this clone was seen once. The J gene is TRBJ2-3, the V gene TRBV2, with 7 bases lining up with TRBD2. With 2 bases clipped from V and 2 bases from J, the junction kept 10 bases outside the gene matches. Germline lookup yields CDR1 SNHLY and CDR2 FYNNEI. The CDR3 is 17 residues long. The CDR3 sequence is CASSETGRGVNTDTQYF. The CDR3 DNA reads TGTGCCAGCAGTGAAACCGGTCGGGGGGTGAACACAGATACGCAGTATTTT.

This chain uses TRBV18 with TRBJ1-6; D perhaps matches TRBD1 (5 bases). The CDR3 totals 14 residues. The V gene's germline CDR1 is KGHSH and CDR2 LQKENI. Deletions cut 4 bases from V and 6 bases from J, with 10 bases between. The CDR3 nucleotides read TGTGCCAGCTCACGAGACAGACTTAATTCACCCCTCCACTTT. Translating it yields CASSRDRLNSPLHF.

This clone has a handful of counts. The chain employs TRBV2 and TRBJ1-2, with a tentative D call TRBD1 (5 bases). Germline V CDR1 and CDR2: SNHLY, FYNNEI. This CDR3 has 14 amino acids. V gave up 7 bases and J gave up 5 bases, with 17 bases separating them. CDR3 region: CASTLGWGGYGYTF. CDR3 sequence (DNA): TGTGCCAGCACCTTGGGGTGGGGGGGATATGGCTACACCTTC.

This sequence joins TRBV2 and TRBJ1-2; the D is unclear. The CDR3 extends over 13 amino acids. CDR1 is SNHLY and CDR2 is FYNNEI in the germline V gene. V dropped 9 bases and J dropped 4 bases, with 15 bases sitting between them. As DNA, the CDR3 is TGTGCCAGACGGAGGGTTATAACCTATGGCTACACCTTC. Amino acid sequence: CARRRVITYGYTF.

V is TRBV5-6 and J is TRBJ2-1; 11 bases match TRBD2. This CDR3 contains 16 residues. CDR1 and CDR2 from the germline V gene are SGHDT and YYEEEE. The V and J ends lost 0 bases and 7 bases, in that order; junction bases with no gene match: 6. The CDR3 is CASSLELAGGANEQFF. In DNA form, the CDR3 reads TGTGCCAGCAGCTTGGAGCTAGCGGGAGGAGCGAATGAGCAGTTCTTC.

The rearrangement uses TRBV6-5 and TRBJ1-2; D is possibly TRBD1 (6 bases). The germline gives CDR1 MNHEY, CDR2 SVGAGI. This CDR3 has 11 residues. Trimming left V 8 bases short and J 5 bases short, with 9 bases between. The CDR3 region has the DNA TGTGCCAGCCGACAGGCTTATGGCTACACCTTC. This gives the protein CASRQAYGYTF.

The chain links TRBV7-2 to TRBJ2-5; a possible D gene is TRBD1 (5 bases). CDR1 and CDR2 (germline): SGHTA, FQGNSA. Trimming cost V 5 bases and J 2 bases, with 15 bases left between them. The CDR3 length is 15 residues. In nucleotides, the CDR3 is TGTGCCAGCAGCCCCCGACGAACAGGTCAAGAGACCCAGTACTTC. Translation gives CASSPRRTGQETQYF.

The V and J genes are TRBV24-1 and TRBJ2-2; D possibly corresponds to TRBD1 (6 bases). The ends were cut back, 8 bases at V and 2 bases at J, with 11 bases in the middle. Germline V CDR1 and CDR2: KGHDR, SFDVKD. The CDR3 has 14 residues. This CDR3 is CATTGQLNTGELFF. The DNA for the CDR3 is TGTGCCACCACAGGACAGCTTAACACCGGGGAGCTGTTTTTT.

The gene calls are TRBV10-3 and TRBJ2-1, with 12 bases fitting TRBD2. Germline CDR1 and CDR2: ENHRY and SYGVKD. V gave up 5 bases and J gave up 0 bases; unmatched junction bases: 5. There are 17 residues in the CDR3. CDR3 in amino acids: CAISLTSGGSSYNEQFF. CDR3 bases: TGTGCCATCAGTCTGACTAGCGGGGGCAGCTCCTACAATGAGCAGTTCTTC.

This sequence joins TRBV9 and TRBJ2-7; 11 positions match TRBD2. V lost 3 bases and J lost 6; bases outside the gene matches: 5. Germline V gene data show CDR1 as SGDLS and CDR2 as YYNGEE. The CDR3 is 14 residues long. This CDR3 reads CASSGSGLAAEQYF. DNA of the CDR3: TGTGCCAGCAGCGGCTCGGGACTAGCGGCCGAGCAGTACTTC.

This clone was seen more than once but under ten times. The chain employs TRBV7-2 and TRBJ1-2; possible D gene TRBD1, 5 bases. This CDR3 is built from 16 residues. The V gene's germline CDR1 is SGHTA and CDR2 FQGNSA. Trimming took off 0 bases at V and 4 bases at J, with 15 bases between the two ends. DNA of the CDR3: TGTGCCAGCAGCTTAGCGCTAAGCAGGGCGATCTATGGCTACACCTTC. Its translation is CASSLALSRAIYGYTF.

The J gene is TRBJ1-1, the V gene TRBV7-9, with D uncertain. Trimming left V 5 bases short and J 0 bases short, with 7 bases between. The CDR3 has 13 residues. CDR1 is SEHNR and CDR2 is FQNEAQ in the germline V gene (reference sequence). CDR3 in DNA: TGTGCCAGCAGCCCCCAGTTGAACACTGAAGCTTTCTTT. Its translation: CASSPQLNTEAFF.

This sequence joins TRBV3-1 (or the pseudogene TRBV3-2) and TRBJ2-1, with 11 nucleotides matching TRBD2. The CDR3 length is 18 residues. The germline V gene encodes CDR1 LGHDT and CDR2 YNNKEL (reference sequence). V was clipped by 3 bases and J by 6 bases; unmatched bases: 13. The CDR3 here is CASSHSEVRLAGGNEQFF. The CDR3 DNA sequence: TGTGCCAGCAGCCATAGTGAGGTGCGTCTAGCGGGGGGCAATGAGCAGTTCTTC.

Comments on this clone: This sample includes further DNA sequences coding for the same CDR3. J is TRBJ1-1 and V is TRBV19; 8 bases match TRBD1. Germline CDR1 LNHDA, CDR2 SQIVND (reference sequence). Losses at the gene ends were 5 bases for V and 5 bases for J; bases not matched to a gene: 4. The CDR3 is made up of 13 amino acids. The CDR3 coding sequence is TGTGCCAGTAGTGCTACAGGGGGGACTGAAGCTTTCTTT. Residues: CASSATGGTEAFF.